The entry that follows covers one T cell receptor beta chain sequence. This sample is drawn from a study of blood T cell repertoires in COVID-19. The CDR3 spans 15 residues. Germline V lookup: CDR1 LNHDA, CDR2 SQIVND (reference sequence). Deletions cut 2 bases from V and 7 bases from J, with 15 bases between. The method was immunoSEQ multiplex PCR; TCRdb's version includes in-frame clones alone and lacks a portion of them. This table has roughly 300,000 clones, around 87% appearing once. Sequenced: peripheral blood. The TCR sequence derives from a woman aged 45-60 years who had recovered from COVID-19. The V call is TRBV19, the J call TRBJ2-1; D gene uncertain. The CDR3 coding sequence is TGTGCCAGTAGTATACGTCGCGCGGCGGTGAATGAGCAGTTCTTC. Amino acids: CASSIRRAAVNEQFF.